Below, one T cell receptor beta chain is given with its context. The target antigen is unknown. The study made its TCR cDNA through 5'RACE template switching. That step introduced a universal primer site along with UMIs. TCRdb independently ran MiXCR on the 5' RACE reads; one entry per CDR3 protein. Counted here are hundreds of thousands of distinct CDR3 sequences, around 10% occurring once; the ten biggest clones make up 3% to 3.5%. The data stem from a study of T cells after yellow fever vaccination. The CDR3 is made up of 18 amino acids. With 4 bases clipped from V and 0 bases from J, the junction kept 8 bases outside the gene matches. CDR1 is SNHLY, CDR2 FYNNEI, per germline. Study results and limitations: The presence of abundant clonotypes contaminating from the bulk population was possible in FACS-sorted repertoires.

The sample consisted of CD4+ T cells sorted from PBMCs, taken 5 days after the yellow fever booster vaccination. The TCR sequence derives from a man aged 18 to 30 who received the YFV17D yellow fever vaccine. This chain uses TRBV2 with TRBJ2-6; 8 bases fit TRBD1. CDR3 region: CASSALGQVFSGANVLTF. In DNA, the CDR3 is TGTGCCAGCAGTGCTTTGGGACAGGTATTCTCTGGGGCCAACGTCCTGACTTTC.